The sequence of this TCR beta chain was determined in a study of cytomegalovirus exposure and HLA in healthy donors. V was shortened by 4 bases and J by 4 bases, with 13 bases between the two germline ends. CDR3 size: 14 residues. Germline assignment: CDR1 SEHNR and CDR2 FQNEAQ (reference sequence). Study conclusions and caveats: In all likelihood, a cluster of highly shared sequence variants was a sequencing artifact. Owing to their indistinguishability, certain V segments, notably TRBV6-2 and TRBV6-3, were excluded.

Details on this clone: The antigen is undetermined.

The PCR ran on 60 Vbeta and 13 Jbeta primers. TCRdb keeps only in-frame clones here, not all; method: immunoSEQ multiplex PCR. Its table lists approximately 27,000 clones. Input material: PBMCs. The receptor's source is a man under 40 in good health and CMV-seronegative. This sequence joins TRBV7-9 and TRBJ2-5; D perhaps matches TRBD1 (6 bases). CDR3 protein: CASSYRVVGETQYF. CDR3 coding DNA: TGTGCCAGCAGCTACAGGGTGGTTGGAGAGACCCAGTACTTC.